A selection of T cell receptor beta chains follows, all from one sample in a study of shared clonotypes between healthy human individuals. The data were produced by immunoSEQ multiplex PCR, yet TCRdb's version contains in-frame clones alone and is incomplete. The table shows over a million clones, with around 97% occurring only once. The sequenced material came from naive CD4+ T cells sorted from blood. The receptors originated from a man between 25 and 39 years old in good health. Both conserved end residues are part of each CDR3. The D gene is left open where the match is weak. Part of the rows lack a size; the others show once, few, many or a class for expanded clones.

TRBJ1-2 | TRBD1 | TRBV19 | once | CASSLGTVFYGYTF | TGTGCCAGTAGTCTGGGGACAGTTTTCTATGGCTACACCTTC
TRBJ2-7 | . | TRBV4-3 | . | CASSQERFGRYEQYF | TGCGCCAGCAGCCAAGAAAGATTCGGTCGCTACGAGCAGTACTTC
TRBJ2-7 | . | TRBV11-3 | once | CASSRQFEDEQYF | TGTGCCAGCAGCCGCCAATTTGAGGACGAGCAGTACTTC
TRBJ2-2 | . | TRBV4-3 | once | CASSQDPGVTGELFF | TGCGCCAGCAGCCAAGATCCGGGGGTGACCGGGGAGCTGTTTTTT
TRBJ2-7 | TRBD2 | TRBV6-1 | . | CASRETSTSLEQYF | TGTGCCAGCAGGGAGACTAGCACGTCACTCGAGCAGTACTTC
TRBJ2-3 | TRBD2 | TRBV6-4 | . | CASRLAGASTDTQYF | TGTGCCAGCAGACTAGCGGGCGCTAGCACAGATACGCAGTATTTT
TRBJ2-5 | . | TRBV30 | . | CAWSSNHKETQYF | TGTGCCTGGAGTTCGAACCACAAGGAGACCCAGTACTTC
TRBJ2-7 | . | TRBV29-1 | . | CSVSGGTSSYEQYF | TGCAGCGTTTCGGGGGGCACCAGCTCCTACGAGCAGTACTTC
TRBJ1-6 | TRBD1 | TRBV30 | . | CAWSTGGSYNSPLHF | TGTGCCTGGAGTACAGGGGGCTCCTATAATTCACCCCTCCACTTT
TRBJ2-5 | . | TRBV6-5 | . | CASSYYGSLETQYF | TGTGCCAGCAGTTACTATGGTAGTCTGGAGACCCAGTACTTC
TRBJ1-4 | . | TRBV10-1 | . | CASSEPGKKLFF | TGCGCCAGCAGTGAACCCGGGAAAAAACTGTTTTTT
TRBJ2-1 | . | TRBV7-2 | . | CASSSVWNEQFF | TGTGCCAGCAGTTCCGTGTGGAATGAGCAGTTCTTC
TRBJ2-2 | . | TRBV7-2 | . | CASSLIGGTPTGELFF | TGTGCCAGCAGCTTAATTGGGGGGACCCCCACCGGGGAGCTGTTTTTT
TRBJ2-1 | TRBD2 | TRBV5-1 | . | CASSVVAGRPNNEQFF | TGCGCCAGCAGCGTGGTAGCGGGCCGTCCTAACAATGAGCAGTTCTTC
TRBJ2-5 | TRBD2 | TRBV11-2 | . | CASSFAGLEETQYF | TGTGCCAGCAGCTTCGCGGGACTAGAAGAGACCCAGTACTTC
TRBJ2-2 | TRBD2 | TRBV4-3 | once | CASSQSDSGRSGELFF | TGCGCCAGCAGCCAATCTGATAGCGGGAGAAGCGGGGAGCTGTTTTTT
TRBJ1-1 | TRBD1 | TRBV6-5 | . | CASRQGMNTEAFF | TGTGCCAGCCGACAGGGTATGAACACTGAAGCTTTCTTT
TRBJ1-1 | . | TRBV14 | . | CASSQDQGPLPNTEAFF | TGTGCCAGCAGCCAAGATCAGGGGCCCCTTCCTAACACTGAAGCTTTCTTT
TRBJ1-2 | . | TRBV11-2 | . | CASSLVGNYGYTF | TGTGCCAGCAGCTTGGTCGGCAACTATGGCTACACCTTC
TRBJ1-5 | . | TRBV29-1 | . | CSVLENSNQPQHF | TGCAGCGTTTTGGAAAATAGCAATCAGCCCCAGCATTTT
TRBJ2-7 | . | TRBV19 | . | CASKDGLYSYEQYF | TGTGCCAGTAAGGATGGATTGTACTCCTACGAGCAGTACTTC
TRBJ1-1 | . | TRBV5-4 | . | CASSLAGANTEAFF | TGTGCCAGCAGCTTGGCAGGGGCGAACACTGAAGCTTTCTTT
TRBJ1-2 | TRBD1 | TRBV28 | . | CASSLPDRGYGYTF | TGTGCCAGCAGTTTACCGGACAGGGGCTATGGCTACACCTTC
TRBJ1-1 | . | TRBV6-5 | . | CASSSSIGAAFF | TGTGCCAGCAGCTCCTCGATTGGGGCAGCTTTCTTT
TRBJ2-1 | . | TRBV28 | . | CASSLGGSSYNEQFF | TGTGCCAGCAGTTTAGGGGGGTCCTCCTACAATGAGCAGTTCTTC
TRBJ1-5 | . | TRBV19 | . | CASIGQGINQPQHF | TGTGCCAGTATTGGCCAGGGGATAAATCAGCCCCAGCATTTT
TRBJ2-7 | . | TRBV6-6 | . | CASSSLPSVPYEQYF | TGTGCCAGCAGTTCCCTCCCCTCGGTCCCCTACGAGCAGTACTTC
TRBJ1-4 | . | TRBV18 | . | CASSPWADEKLFF | TGTGCCAGCTCACCATGGGCGGATGAAAAACTGTTTTTT
TRBJ2-3 | TRBD2 | TRBV7-2 | . | CASSWGGGSGRDTQYF | TGTGCCAGCAGCTGGGGAGGTGGTAGCGGGAGAGATACGCAGTATTTT
TRBJ2-7 | TRBD1 | TRBV7-2 | . | CASSPGQGPYEQYF | TGTGCCAGCAGCCCAGGACAGGGGCCCTACGAGCAGTACTTC
TRBJ2-5 | . | TRBV6-5 | . | CASSSTSFQETQYF | TGTGCCAGCAGTTCGACTTCGTTCCAAGAGACCCAGTACTTC
TRBJ1-2 | . | TRBV28 | once | CASSLDPGYANYGYTF | TGTGCCAGCAGTTTAGACCCAGGGTACGCTAACTATGGCTACACCTTC
TRBJ2-1 | . | TRBV18 | . | CASSPLVSLFEQFF | TGTGCCAGCTCACCGCTAGTCTCTCTGTTTGAGCAGTTCTTC
TRBJ1-1 | TRBD1 | TRBV2 | . | CASTQGQLNTEAFF | TGTGCCAGCACCCAGGGACAGCTGAACACTGAAGCTTTCTTT
TRBJ2-6 | . | TRBV19 | . | CASSLHRSGGGSGANVLTF | TGTGCCAGTAGTCTACACCGCTCAGGGGGGGGCTCTGGGGCCAACGTCCTGACTTTC
TRBJ2-5 | TRBD1 | TRBV14 | . | CASSQDLEGRGPETQYF | TGTGCCAGCAGCCAAGATTTGGAGGGCAGGGGGCCGGAGACCCAGTACTTC
TRBJ2-2 | TRBD2 | TRBV5-4 | . | CASSIAQTSGPPGELFF | TGTGCCAGCAGCATTGCACAGACTAGCGGGCCCCCCGGGGAGCTGTTTTTT
TRBJ1-5 | . | TRBV19 | . | CASSAGVLSNQPQHF | TGTGCCAGTAGCGCCGGGGTCCTTAGCAATCAGCCCCAGCATTTT
TRBJ2-1 | . | TRBV18 | . | CASSPLGTGRISSYNEQFF | TGTGCCAGCTCACCCTTAGGCACGGGAAGGATTAGCTCCTACAATGAGCAGTTCTTC
TRBJ2-1 | TRBD2 | TRBV11-3 | . | CASSLSTPTSGNYNEQFF | TGTGCCAGCAGCTTATCAACCCCGACTAGCGGGAATTACAATGAGCAGTTCTTC
TRBJ2-3 | . | TRBV6-1 | . | CASSRGVGTDTQYF | TGTGCCAGCAGTAGGGGGGTTGGGACAGATACGCAGTATTTT
TRBJ2-1 | . | TRBV19 | . | CASTYVRGGYNEQFF | TGTGCCAGTACTTATGTTCGTGGCGGTTACAATGAGCAGTTCTTC
TRBJ2-7 | TRBD1 | TRBV10-3 | . | CAIRPDRGGNEQYF | TGTGCCATCAGACCCGACAGGGGTGGCAACGAGCAGTACTTC
TRBJ1-2 | . | TRBV10-1 | . | CASSETGSYGYTF | TGCGCCAGCAGTGAGACAGGGTCCTATGGCTACACCTTC
TRBJ2-1 | . | TRBV19 | once | CASSIGRERGEQFF | TGTGCCAGTAGTATAGGGCGGGAACGCGGTGAGCAGTTCTTC
TRBJ1-1 | . | TRBV6-6 | . | CASSYSTQSTEAFF | TGTGCCAGCAGTTACTCGACCCAGAGCACTGAAGCTTTCTTT
TRBJ1-2 | . | TRBV28 | . | CASSFNGYYGYTF | TGTGCCAGCAGTTTCAACGGCTACTATGGCTACACCTTC
TRBJ2-6 | . | TRBV7-2 | . | CASSFTGPSPGANVLTF | TGTGCCAGCAGCTTTACAGGGCCCTCCCCTGGGGCCAACGTCCTGACTTTC
TRBJ2-7 | . | TRBV7-2 | few | CASSPSYEQYF | TGTGCCAGCAGCCCCAGCTACGAGCAGTACTTC
TRBJ1-3 | . | TRBV18 | . | CASSQGPGNTIYF | TGTGCCAGCTCACAGGGTCCAGGAAACACCATATATTTT
TRBJ2-7 | TRBD2 | TRBV6-5 | . | CASSFLGGGEQYF | TGTGCCAGCAGTTTTTTGGGGGGGGGCGAGCAGTACTTC
TRBJ2-7 | . | TRBV5-4 | . | CASTDSTISEQYF | TGTGCCAGCACCGATTCGACTATTTCCGAGCAGTACTTC
TRBJ2-2 | . | TRBV7-3 | . | CASSLNPEAGELFF | TGTGCCAGCAGCTTAAATCCCGAGGCCGGGGAGCTGTTTTTT
TRBJ1-2 | . | TRBV7-9 | once | CASNGTPPFNYGYTF | TGTGCCAGCAACGGGACACCACCCTTCAACTATGGCTACACCTTC
TRBJ2-1 | TRBD2 | TRBV15 | . | CATSRDRGSGSYNEQFF | TGTGCCACCAGCAGAGATCGTGGAAGCGGGAGTTACAATGAGCAGTTCTTC
TRBJ2-7 | . | TRBV2 | . | CASSEGEDYEQYF | TGTGCCAGCAGTGAAGGGGAGGACTACGAGCAGTACTTC
TRBJ1-3 | . | TRBV19 | . | CASNQVDGRTIYF | TGTGCCTCTAACCAAGTCGATGGCAGGACGATATATTTT